These 16 T cell receptor beta chains share one sample of origin, sequenced in a study of cytomegalovirus exposure and HLA in healthy donors. Sequenced by immunoSEQ multiplex PCR; TCRdb stores in-frame clones only, minus some. The sample gives some 190,000 clones, about 84% of which show up once; more than 1.2% is in the top ten. Material for sequencing was PBMCs. Source of these receptors: a woman younger than 35 in good health and CMV-seronegative.

This clone occurred a few times. The CDR3 loop reads CASSQEYSSYEQYF. The CDR3 DNA reads as TGCGCCAGCAGCCAAGAGTACAGCTCCTACGAGCAGTACTTC. The V gene is TRBV4-1, the J gene TRBJ2-7, with unresolved D. The CDR3 spans 14 residues. Trimming shortened V by 0 bases and J by 0 bases, and 6 bases separated the two germline ends. The germline gives CDR1 MGHRA, CDR2 YSYEKL.

The genes are TRBV2 and TRBJ2-2; 8 bases are shared with TRBD2. This CDR3 is 16 amino acids long. V shed 4 bases, J shed 4 bases, and the junction held 8 bases outside the gene matches. CDR1 SNHLY and CDR2 FYNNEI come from the germline V gene. In DNA form, the CDR3 reads TGTGCCAGCAGTGTGATTGCGGGGGGACTCACCGGGGAGCTGTTTTTT. Translating it yields CASSVIAGGLTGELFF.

This chain uses TRBV6-6 with TRBJ2-3, with D possibly being TRBD2 (7 bases). The CDR3 totals 15 residues. Germline assignment: CDR1 MNHNY and CDR2 SVGAGI (reference sequence). V lost 4 bases and J lost 4, with 15 bases in between. CDR3 nucleotide sequence: TGTGCCAGCAGTTGGGGCGTCGGGGGGCCAGATACGCAGTATTTT. Encoded protein: CASSWGVGGPDTQYF.

The V gene is TRBV11-2, the J gene TRBJ1-1, with D possibly matching TRBD1 (6 bases). Germline CDR1 SGHAT, CDR2 FQNNGV. V was shortened by 5 bases and J by 5 bases, with 12 bases between the two germline ends. The CDR3 length is 13 residues. CDR3 protein: CASSIKRGTEAFF. The CDR3 DNA reads TGTGCCAGCAGCATAAAAAGGGGGACTGAAGCTTTCTTT.

The chain uses TRBV27 and TRBJ2-3; weak D call: TRBD2 (6 bases). Germline CDR1 and CDR2: MNHEY and SMNVEV (reference sequence). V shed 8 bases and J shed 0 bases, with 15 bases lying between them. This CDR3 contains 15 residues. The CDR3 bases are TGTGCCAGCTCCTCCGGGGGACTTAGCACAGATACGCAGTATTTT. It yields the protein CASSSGGLSTDTQYF.

The chain combines TRBV19 with TRBJ1-5; D might be TRBD1 (5 bases). This CDR3 is 16 amino acids long. The V end lost 5 bases, the J end lost 5 bases, and 19 bases lay between the germline ends. Germline CDR1 reads LNHDA; CDR2 reads SQIVND (reference sequence). In nucleotides, the CDR3 is TGTGCCAGTAGTTCCAAAAGGCAGGGCCCCTATCAGCCCCAGCATTTT. Protein sequence: CASSSKRQGPYQPQHF.

V gene TRBV2 combines with J gene TRBJ2-3; D gene unclear. V gave up 6 bases and J gave up 0 bases, with 16 bases separating them. The CDR3 runs to 16 residues. CDR1 and CDR2 from the germline V gene are SNHLY and FYNNEI. The CDR3 spells CASSVLPLSSTDTQYF. The CDR3 DNA follows: TGTGCCAGCAGCGTACTCCCGCTCTCTAGCACAGATACGCAGTATTTT.

The chain combines TRBV5-1 with TRBJ1-4; possibly TRBD1 for D (5 bases). Germline V gene lookup returns CDR1 SGHRS and CDR2 YFSETQ. The V end was cut by 0 bases, the J end by 6 bases, with 15 bases between. The CDR3 consists of 16 residues. CDR3 sequence reads: CASSLGLGGMDEKLFF. Here the CDR3 DNA reads TGCGCCAGCAGCTTGGGCCTCGGGGGAATGGATGAAAAACTGTTTTTT.

This sequence joins TRBV7-3 and TRBJ2-7; 10 bases match TRBD2. Germline assignment: CDR1 SGHTA and CDR2 FQGTGA. Germline trimming cut 5 bases from V and 6 bases from J; bases unmatched to any gene: 10. The CDR3 is 15 amino acids. CDR3 DNA: TGTGCCAGCAGCCCAGAAAGCGGGGGGGCCCGCGAGCAGTACTTC. Translating it yields CASSPESGGAREQYF. The whole variable domain, remainder taken from reference TRBV7-3 and TRBJ2-7, is GAGVSQTPSNKVTEKGKYVELRCDPISGHTALYWYRQSLGQGPEFLIYFQGTGAADDSGLPNDRFFAVRPEGSVSTLKIQRTERGDSAVYLCASSPESGGAREQYFGPGTRLTVT.

The V and J genes are TRBV4-2 and TRBJ2-1; 12 nucleotides match TRBD2. The CDR3 totals 18 residues. The ends lost 4 bases at V and 4 bases at J; junction bases unmatched: 11. Germline values: CDR1 LGHNA, CDR2 YNFKEQ. In nucleotides, the CDR3 is TGTGCCAGCAGCCGGACCAACAGGACTAGCGGGGTATACAATGAGCAGTTCTTC. Translation gives CASSRTNRTSGVYNEQFF.

The chain has TRBV5-1 and TRBJ2-7; 8 nucleotides agree with TRBD1. The CDR3 is made up of 16 amino acids. V was clipped by 0 bases and J by 4 bases; unmatched bases: 9. CDR1 and CDR2 from the germline V gene are SGHRS and YFSETQ. CDR3 amino acids: CASSLGGQGAWYEQYF. The CDR3 region has the DNA TGCGCCAGCAGCTTGGGCGGTCAGGGGGCGTGGTACGAGCAGTACTTC.

The chain joins TRBV7-3 to TRBJ2-1, with D perhaps matching TRBD1 (5 bases). CDR1 is SGHTA and CDR2 is FQGTGA in the germline V gene. With 5 bases removed from V and 7 bases from J, the gap between germline ends came to 9 bases. The CDR3 has 12 residues. CDR3 bases: TGTGCCAGCAGCCCAACAGGTAATGAGCAGTTCTTC. Amino acids: CASSPTGNEQFF. Drawing the rest from reference TRBV7-3 and TRBJ2-1, the complete variable domain is GAGVSQTPSNKVTEKGKYVELRCDPISGHTALYWYRQSLGQGPEFLIYFQGTGAADDSGLPNDRFFAVRPEGSVSTLKIQRTERGDSAVYLCASSPTGNEQFFGPGTRLTVL.

The CDR3 here is CASSLRRCQGPPRINTGELFF. The CDR3, as DNA: TGCGCCAGCAGCTTGAGGCGTTGTCAGGGGCCTCCCAGAATTAACACCGGGGAGCTGTTTTTT. The V call is TRBV5-1, the J call TRBJ2-2; D perhaps matches TRBD1 (6 bases). Trimming took off 1 base at V and 2 bases at J, with 27 bases between the two ends. Germline-derived CDR1 and CDR2 are SGHRS and YFSETQ. CDR3 length: 21 amino acids.

The chain combines TRBV7-7 with TRBJ2-7; 8 bases align to TRBD2. Germline CDR1 and CDR2: SSHAT and FNYEAQ (reference sequence). Trimming took 5 bases from V and 6 from J; bases not matched to a gene: 9. The length of the CDR3 is 14 residues. In DNA form, the CDR3 reads TGTGCCAGCAGCCTGGGGGAGCGGGGGACCGAGCAGTACTTC. Its protein product is CASSLGERGTEQYF.

J is TRBJ1-2 and V is TRBV10-2; 9 bases line up with TRBD1. V shed 0 bases and J 10 bases; nucleotides not matched to a gene: 12. The CDR3 has 16 amino acids. Germline-derived CDR1 and CDR2 are WSHSY and SAAADI. CDR3 nucleotide sequence: TGCGCCAGCAGTGAGTCGCCCTACGGGACAGGGATTTCCTACACCTTC. Its translation is CASSESPYGTGISYTF.

This chain joins TRBV19 and TRBJ2-2; 7 bases map to TRBD1. CDR1 and CDR2 from the germline V gene are LNHDA and SQIVND (reference sequence). With 8 bases clipped from V and 8 bases from J, the junction kept 5 bases outside the gene matches. The CDR3 runs 12 residues. CDR3: CASGHRGGELFF. CDR3 nucleotides: TGTGCCAGTGGACACAGGGGTGGGGAGCTGTTTTTT.